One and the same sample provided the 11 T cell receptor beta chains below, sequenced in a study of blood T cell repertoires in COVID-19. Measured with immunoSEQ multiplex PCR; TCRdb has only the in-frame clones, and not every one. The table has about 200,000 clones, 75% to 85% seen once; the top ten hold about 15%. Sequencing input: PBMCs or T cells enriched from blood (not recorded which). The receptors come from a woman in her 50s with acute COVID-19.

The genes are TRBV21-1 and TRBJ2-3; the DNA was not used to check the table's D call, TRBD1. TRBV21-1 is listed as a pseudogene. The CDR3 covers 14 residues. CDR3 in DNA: TGTGCCAGCATGCCCGGGACAGTCACAGATACGCAGTATTTT. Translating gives CASMPGTVTDTQYF.

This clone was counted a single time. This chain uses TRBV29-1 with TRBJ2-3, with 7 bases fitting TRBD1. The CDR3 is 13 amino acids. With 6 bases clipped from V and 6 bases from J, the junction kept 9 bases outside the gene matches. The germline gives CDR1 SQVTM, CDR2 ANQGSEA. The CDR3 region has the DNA TGCAGCGTCGGACAGGCAAAACGGGATACGCAGTATTTT. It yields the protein CSVGQAKRDTQYF.

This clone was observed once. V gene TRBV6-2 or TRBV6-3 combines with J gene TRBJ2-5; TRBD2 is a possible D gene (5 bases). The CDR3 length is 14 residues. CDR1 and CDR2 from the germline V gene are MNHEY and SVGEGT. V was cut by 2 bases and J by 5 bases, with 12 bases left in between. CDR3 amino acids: CASSYPAGPETQYF. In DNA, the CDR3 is TGTGCCAGCAGTTACCCGGCGGGTCCGGAGACCCAGTACTTC.

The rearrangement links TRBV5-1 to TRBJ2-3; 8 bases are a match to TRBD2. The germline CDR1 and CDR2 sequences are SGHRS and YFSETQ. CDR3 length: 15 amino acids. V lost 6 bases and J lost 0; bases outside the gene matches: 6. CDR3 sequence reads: CASTWRGASTDTQYF. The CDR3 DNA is TGCGCCAGCACTTGGCGGGGGGCTAGCACAGATACGCAGTATTTT.

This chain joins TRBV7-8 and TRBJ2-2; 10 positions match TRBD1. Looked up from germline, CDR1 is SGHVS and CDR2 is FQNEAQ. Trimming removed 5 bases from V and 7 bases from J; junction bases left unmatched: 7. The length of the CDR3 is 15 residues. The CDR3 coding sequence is TGTGCCAGCAGCCCGACAGGGGGCATTATCGGGGAGCTGTTTTTT. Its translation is CASSPTGGIIGELFF.

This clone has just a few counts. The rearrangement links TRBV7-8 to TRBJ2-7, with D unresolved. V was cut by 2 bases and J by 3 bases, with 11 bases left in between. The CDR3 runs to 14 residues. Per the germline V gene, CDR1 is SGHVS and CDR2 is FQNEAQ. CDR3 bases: TGTGCCAGCAGCTTACAGTATCCGGGCTACGAGCAGTACGTC. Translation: CASSLQYPGYEQYV.

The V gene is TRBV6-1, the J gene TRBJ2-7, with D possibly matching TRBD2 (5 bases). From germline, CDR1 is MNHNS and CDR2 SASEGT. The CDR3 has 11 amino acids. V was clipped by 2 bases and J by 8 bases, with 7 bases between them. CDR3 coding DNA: TGTGCCAGCAGTGAATCGGGGAAGCAGTACGTC. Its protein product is CASSESGKQYV.

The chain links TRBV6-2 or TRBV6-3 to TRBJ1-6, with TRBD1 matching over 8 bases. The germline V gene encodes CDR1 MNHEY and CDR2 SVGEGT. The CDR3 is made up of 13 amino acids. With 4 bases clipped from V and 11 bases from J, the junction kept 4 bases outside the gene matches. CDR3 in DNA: TGTGCCAGCAGTTTCATGACAGGGGCACCCCTCCACTTT. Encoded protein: CASSFMTGAPLHF.

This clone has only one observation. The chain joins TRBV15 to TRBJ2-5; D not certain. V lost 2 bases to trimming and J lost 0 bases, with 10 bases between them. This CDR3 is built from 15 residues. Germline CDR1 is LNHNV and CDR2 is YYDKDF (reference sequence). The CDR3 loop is CATSRQQHNQETQYF. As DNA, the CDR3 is TGTGCCACCAGCAGACAACAGCATAACCAAGAGACCCAGTACTTC.

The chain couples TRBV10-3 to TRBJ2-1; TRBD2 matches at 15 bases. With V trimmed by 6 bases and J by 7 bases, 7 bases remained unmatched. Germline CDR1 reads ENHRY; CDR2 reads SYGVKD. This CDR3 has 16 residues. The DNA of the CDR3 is TGTGCCATCAGCGGACTAGCGGGGGGGCCCCCTAATGAGCAGTTCTTC. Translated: CAISGLAGGPPNEQFF.

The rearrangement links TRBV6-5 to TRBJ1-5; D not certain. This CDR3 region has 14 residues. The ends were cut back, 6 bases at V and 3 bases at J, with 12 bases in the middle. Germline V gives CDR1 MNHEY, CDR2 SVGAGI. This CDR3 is CASRPYTDNQPQHF. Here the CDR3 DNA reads TGTGCCAGCAGACCCTACACAGACAATCAGCCCCAGCATTTT.